This T cell receptor (beta chain) was sequenced during a study of T-cell memory formation after mild COVID-19. 5'RACE with constant-segment primers built TCRalpha and TCRbeta cDNA libraries with UMIs. TCRdb reanalysed the 5' RACE reads using MiXCR and keeps one entry per CDR3 protein. The repertoire consists of 430,000 or so distinct CDR3 sequences, with 25% occurring once and the leading ten covering 12%. Trimming removed 0 bases from V and 0 bases from J, with 12 bases in between. CDR1 and CDR2 from the germline V gene are DFQATT and SNEGSKA (reference sequence). CDR3 length equals 16 residues. Findings and caveats of the study: Prior to infection, memory already included some responding clones, suggesting cross-reactive memory joined.

Concerning this clonotype: Antigen: not known.

Sequences were obtained from PBMCs or a T cell subset sorted from them (not recorded which). V is TRBV20-1 and J is TRBJ2-1, with D possibly matching TRBD2 (5 bases). The receptor comes from an adult woman who had mild COVID-19 (a few samples of this study predate the infection). Cell type and time point are not known. CDR3 amino acids: CSAREAGMSSYNEQFF. The CDR3, as DNA: TGCAGTGCTAGAGAGGCCGGGATGAGCTCCTACAATGAGCAGTTCTTC.